This T cell receptor beta chain appears in the sequencing data of a study of blood T cell repertoires in COVID-19. As for the study in general: Acute and convalescent COVID-19 samples came from the United States, Italy and Spain. T cells, B-cell-depleted T cells, or PBMCs supplied cDNA or gDNA.

Authors' processing steps: By means of reference gene primer amplification, nucleated cell counts were estimated. TCRdb's table, derived via immunoSEQ multiplex PCR, lists solely in-frame clones and lacks some. The V and J calls and clone size come from that table; D and trimming were worked out from the DNA. The sample contains some 110,000 clones, about 89% of which appear only once. The CDR3 contains 15 residues. Trimming took 4 bases from V and 5 from J, leaving 15 bases between them. Germline CDR1 is SGHRS and CDR2 is YFSETQ. The gene calls are TRBV5-1 and TRBJ2-2; D perhaps matches TRBD1 (6 bases). Sequencing was performed on peripheral blood. This TCR derives from a man aged 40-50 years with acute or convalescent COVID-19. CDR3 in amino acids: CASSQEGGRTGELFF. The CDR3 region has the DNA TGCGCCAGCAGCCAGGAAGGGGGACGGACCGGGGAGCTGTTTTTT.